Presented here are 4 T cell receptor beta chains from one specimen sequenced in a study of technical replicates of blood from a handful of donors. Some clones are missing from TCRdb's copy, which holds only in-frame ones; the method was immunoSEQ multiplex PCR. The table records 65,000 to 80,000 clones, 95% of them present only once. Sample: T cells isolated from PBMCs. The origin of the receptors is a human donor in good health.

V and J are TRBV19 and TRBJ1-1; 11 bases align to TRBD1. Germline lookup yields CDR1 LNHDA and CDR2 SQIVND (reference sequence). The CDR3 consists of 14 residues. Germline trimming cut 6 bases from V and 4 bases from J; bases unmatched to any gene: 4. The CDR3 here is CASRDRGLSTEAFF. Written as DNA, the CDR3 is TGTGCCAGTAGGGACAGGGGGCTGAGCACTGAAGCTTTCTTT. The whole variable domain, remainder taken from reference TRBV19 and TRBJ1-1, is DGGITQSPKYLFRKEGQNVTLSCEQNLNHDAMYWYRQDPGQGLRLIYYSQIVNDFQKGDIAEGYSVSREKKESFPLTVTSAQKNPTAFYLCASRDRGLSTEAFFGQGTRLTVV.

The genes are TRBV7-2 and TRBJ2-7; D is uncertain. This CDR3 is built from 13 residues. In germline, CDR1 is SGHTA, CDR2 FQGNSA. V shed 5 bases and J shed 1 base, with 9 bases lying between them. The CDR3 is CASSAGWSYEQYF. The CDR3 nucleotides read TGTGCCAGCAGCGCCGGGTGGTCCTACGAGCAGTACTTC.

The CDR3 DNA follows: TGCGCCAGCAGCATCCCTACAGTGAACACTGAAGCTTTCTTT. Protein sequence: CASSIPTVNTEAFF. The J gene is TRBJ1-1, the V gene TRBV5-1; D call uncertain. This CDR3 has 14 amino acids. V gave up 4 bases and J gave up 0 bases, with 10 bases separating them. Germline CDR1 is SGHRS and CDR2 is YFSETQ. The full variable domain, its missing parts supplied by reference TRBV5-1 and TRBJ1-1, is KAGVTQTPRYLIKTRGQQVTLSCSPISGHRSVSWYQQTPGQGLQFLFEYFSETQRNKGNFPGRFSGRQFSNSRSEMNVSTLELGDSALYLCASSIPTVNTEAFFGQGTRLTVV.

The gene calls are TRBV18 and TRBJ1-4; the D gene is possibly TRBD1 (5 bases). The CDR3 runs to 14 residues. Germline V CDR1 and CDR2: KGHSH, LQKENI. V lost 4 bases and J lost 4, with 10 bases in between. The CDR3 nucleotides read TGTGCCAGCTCACGTGGAGGGGATAATGAAAAACTGTTTTTT. This gives the protein CASSRGGDNEKLFF.